This record covers a single T cell receptor (beta chain). Its specificity is not known. The CDR3 covers 13 residues. CDR1 SGHVS and CDR2 FNYEAQ come from the germline V gene. The V end lost 0 bases, the J end lost 2 bases, and 3 bases lay between the germline ends. The sample originates from a study of cytomegalovirus exposure and HLA in healthy donors. The study ran its PCR with 60 Vbeta and 13 Jbeta primers. TCRdb keeps only in-frame clones here, not all; method: immunoSEQ multiplex PCR. This table has fewer than 250,000 clones, over 75% appearing once. Donors consisted of healthy bone marrow donors. The study, taken as a whole, reports: For most TCR beta V segments, an earlier analysis put the productive rate at about 90% or about 30% of the time. TCR association rates varied by HLA locus in a later analysis, with DRB1 highest and HLA-C lowest. Reports described diagnosis of cytomegalovirus status by the classifier as highly specific and sensitive.

V usage is TRBV7-6 and J usage is TRBJ2-3; D ambiguous. Sequencing was carried out using PBMCs. The clonotype comes from a man aged 18 to 29 in good health and CMV-seronegative. The chain's CDR3 is CASSLAYTDTQYF. For the CDR3, the DNA is TGTGCCAGCAGCTTAGCCTACACAGATACGCAGTATTTT.